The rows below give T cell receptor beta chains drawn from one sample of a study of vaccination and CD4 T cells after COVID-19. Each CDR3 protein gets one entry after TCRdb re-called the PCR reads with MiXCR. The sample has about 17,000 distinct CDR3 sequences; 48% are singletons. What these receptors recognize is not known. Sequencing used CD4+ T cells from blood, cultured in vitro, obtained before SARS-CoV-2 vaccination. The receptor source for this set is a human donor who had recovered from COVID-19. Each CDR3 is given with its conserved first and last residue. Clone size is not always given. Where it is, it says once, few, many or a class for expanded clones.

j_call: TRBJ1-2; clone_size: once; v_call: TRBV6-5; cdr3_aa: CASSSTKTGRGYTF
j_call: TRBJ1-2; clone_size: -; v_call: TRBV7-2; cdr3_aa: CASSPLGGNYGYTF
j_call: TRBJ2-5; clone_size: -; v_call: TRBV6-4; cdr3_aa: CASSRPVGGRETQYF
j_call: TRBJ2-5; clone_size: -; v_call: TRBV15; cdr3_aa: CATRGQETQYF
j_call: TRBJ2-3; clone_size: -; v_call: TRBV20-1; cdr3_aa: CSAHRTDTDTQYF
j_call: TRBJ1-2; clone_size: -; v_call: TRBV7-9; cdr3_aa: CASSFPANYGYTF
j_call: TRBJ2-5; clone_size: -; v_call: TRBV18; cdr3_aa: CASSQDQETQYF
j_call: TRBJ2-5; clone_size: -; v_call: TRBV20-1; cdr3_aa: CSVPPRRSETQYF
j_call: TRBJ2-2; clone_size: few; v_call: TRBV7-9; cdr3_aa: CASSLAPSGGAPPGELFF
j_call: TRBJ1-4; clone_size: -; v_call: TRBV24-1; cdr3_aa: CATSAPGATNEKLFF
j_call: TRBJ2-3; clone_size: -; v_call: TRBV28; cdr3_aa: CASSSLAEPSTDTQYF
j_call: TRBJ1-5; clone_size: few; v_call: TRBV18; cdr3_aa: CASSRTGSNQPQHF
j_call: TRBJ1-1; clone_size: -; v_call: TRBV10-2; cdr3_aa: CASNFRTEAFF
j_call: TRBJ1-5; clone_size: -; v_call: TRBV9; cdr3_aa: CASSQNRRYSNQPQHF
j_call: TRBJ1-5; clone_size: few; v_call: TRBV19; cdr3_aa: CASSIVAGLGQPQHF
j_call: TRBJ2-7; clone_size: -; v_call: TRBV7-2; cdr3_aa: CASSPVDVGVNHEQYF
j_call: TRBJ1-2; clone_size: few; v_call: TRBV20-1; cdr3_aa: CSARATGGYGYTF
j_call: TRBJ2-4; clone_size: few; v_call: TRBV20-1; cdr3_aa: CSARDSGQPIQYF
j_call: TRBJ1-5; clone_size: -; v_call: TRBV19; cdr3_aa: CASSTTGASNQPQHF
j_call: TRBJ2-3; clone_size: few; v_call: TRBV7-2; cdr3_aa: CASSLDPGSDTQYF
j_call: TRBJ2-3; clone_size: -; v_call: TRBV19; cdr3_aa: CASSRAGGPSVLDTQYF
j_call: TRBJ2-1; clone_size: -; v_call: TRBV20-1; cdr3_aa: CSASDSGSTVEQFF
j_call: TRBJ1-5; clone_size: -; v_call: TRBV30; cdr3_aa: CAWSKEGRGNQPQHF
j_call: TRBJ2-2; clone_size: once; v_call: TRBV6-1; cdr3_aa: CASSRTTRGGELFF
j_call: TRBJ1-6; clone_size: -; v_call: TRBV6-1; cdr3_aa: CASSVRTGESPLHF
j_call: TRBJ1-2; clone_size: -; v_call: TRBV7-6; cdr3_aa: CASSGVDGGYTF
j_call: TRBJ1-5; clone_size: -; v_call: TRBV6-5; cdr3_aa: CASSYSTEGQPQHF
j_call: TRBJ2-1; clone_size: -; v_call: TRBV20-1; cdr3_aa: CSAFLAGGTNEQFF
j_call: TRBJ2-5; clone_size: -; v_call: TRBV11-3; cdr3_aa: CASSFTGGETQYF
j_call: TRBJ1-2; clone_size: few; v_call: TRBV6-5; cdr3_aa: CASSYGWGSYGYTF
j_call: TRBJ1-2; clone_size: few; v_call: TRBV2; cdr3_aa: CASRVTEDGYTF
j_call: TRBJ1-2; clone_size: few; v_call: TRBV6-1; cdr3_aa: CASSLTQGSDGYTF
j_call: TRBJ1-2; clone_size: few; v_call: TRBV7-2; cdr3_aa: CASSLVAGTNYGYTF
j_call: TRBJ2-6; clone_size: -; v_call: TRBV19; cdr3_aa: CASSPGQGTGANVLTF
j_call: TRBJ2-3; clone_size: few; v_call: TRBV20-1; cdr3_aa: CSASGGVVDTQYF
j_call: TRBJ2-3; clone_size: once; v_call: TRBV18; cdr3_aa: CASSPQAGTDTQYF
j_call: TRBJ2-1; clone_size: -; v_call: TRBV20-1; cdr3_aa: CSASLAGGPVEQFF
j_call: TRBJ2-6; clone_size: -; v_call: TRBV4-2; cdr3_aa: CASSQASTVPSGANVLTF
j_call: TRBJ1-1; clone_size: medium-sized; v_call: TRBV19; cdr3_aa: CASSTRLGGTPGTEAFF
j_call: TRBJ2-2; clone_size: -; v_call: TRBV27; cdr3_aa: CASSLRGGALTGELFF
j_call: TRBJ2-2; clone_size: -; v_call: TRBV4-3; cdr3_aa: CASSQESNTGELFF
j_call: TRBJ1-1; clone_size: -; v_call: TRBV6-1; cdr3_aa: CASRRIGGAVTTEAFF
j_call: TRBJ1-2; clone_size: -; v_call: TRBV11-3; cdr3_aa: CASSLTALQDNYGYTF
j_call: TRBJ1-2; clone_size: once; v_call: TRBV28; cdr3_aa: CASRPGVSGGYGYTF
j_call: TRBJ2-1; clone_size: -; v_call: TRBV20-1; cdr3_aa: CSADGPGVEQFF
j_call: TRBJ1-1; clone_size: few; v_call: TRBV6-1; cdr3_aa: CASTGQRIMNTEAFF
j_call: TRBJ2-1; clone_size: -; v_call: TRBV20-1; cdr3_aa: CSAIPGEGYNEQFF
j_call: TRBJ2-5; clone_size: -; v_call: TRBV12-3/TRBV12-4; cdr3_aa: CASSLGERVAGGRETQYF
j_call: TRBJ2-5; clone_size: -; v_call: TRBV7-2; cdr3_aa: CASSFSEETQYF
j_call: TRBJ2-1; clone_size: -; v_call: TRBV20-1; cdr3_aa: CSASTERGTNEQFF
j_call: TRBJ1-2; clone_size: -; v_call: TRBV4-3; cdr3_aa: CASSQGARHGYTF
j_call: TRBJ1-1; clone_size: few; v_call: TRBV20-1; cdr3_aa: CSAEPGLNWNTEAFF
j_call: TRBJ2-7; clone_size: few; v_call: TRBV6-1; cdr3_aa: CASGEGAASYEQYF
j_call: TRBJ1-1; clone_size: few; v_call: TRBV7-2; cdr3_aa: CASSLVGGGNTEAFF
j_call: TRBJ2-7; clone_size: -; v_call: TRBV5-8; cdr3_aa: CASSLARGTAYEQYF
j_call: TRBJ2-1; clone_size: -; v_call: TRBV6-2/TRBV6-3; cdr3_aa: CASNSGGSYNEQFF
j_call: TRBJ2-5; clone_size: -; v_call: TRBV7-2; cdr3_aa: CASSQGLAGTETQYF